Following are 5 T cell receptor beta chains from one sample sequenced in a study of PD-L1 blockade in urothelial cancer. The assay was immunoSEQ multiplex PCR, and TCRdb's table has in-frame clones only and misses some. The sample records 70,000 to 95,000 clones, over 80% being singletons. The time point was: pretreatment peripheral blood. The material sequenced was PBMCs, taken around atezolizumab (anti-PD-L1) treatment. The receptors here all came from a man aged 55-75 years with urothelial cancer.

The CDR3 spells CASSSLLTGASTDTQYF. CDR3 bases: TGCGCCAGCAGTTCTCTTTTGACAGGGGCGAGCACAGATACGCAGTATTTT. The rearrangement uses TRBV5-1 and TRBJ2-3; 8 nucleotides align to TRBD1. V lost 5 bases and J lost 0; bases outside the gene matches: 11. The CDR3 loop spans 17 amino acids. Germline CDR1 is SGHRS and CDR2 is YFSETQ.

The rearrangement joins TRBV6-1 to TRBJ1-2; the match to TRBD1 covers 7 bases. Germline V CDR1 and CDR2: MNHNS, SASEGT. The ends lost 1 base at V and 8 bases at J; junction bases unmatched: 7. This CDR3 region has 14 residues. As DNA, the CDR3 is TGTGCCAGCAGTGAAGATTGGAGGGGGCAGGGCTACACCTTC. Translated, it gives CASSEDWRGQGYTF.

V gene TRBV28 combines with J gene TRBJ2-7, with D tentatively TRBD1 (5 bases). Germline V gene data show CDR1 as MDHEN and CDR2 as SYDVKM. V lost 5 bases and J lost 3, with 17 bases in between. The CDR3 sequence is 15 residues long. In DNA, the CDR3 is TGTGCCAGCAGTCGATCAAAGGCAGGGCGCTACGAGCAGTACTTC. Translated, it gives CASSRSKAGRYEQYF.

The chain carries TRBV6-6 and TRBJ1-1; a possible D gene is TRBD1 (6 bases). From germline, CDR1 is MNHNY and CDR2 SVGAGI (reference sequence). V lost 5 bases to trimming and J lost 0 bases, with 10 bases between them. The CDR3 runs 14 residues. The CDR3 loop is CASSRTDVNTEAFF. The CDR3 nucleotides are TGTGCCAGCAGTCGGACAGACGTGAACACTGAAGCTTTCTTT.

J is TRBJ2-7 and V is TRBV7-2, with TRBD1 matching 9 bases. Germline CDR1 and CDR2: SGHTA and FQGNSA. Losses at the gene ends were 4 bases for V and 6 bases for J; bases not matched to a gene: 4. The CDR3 is 13 amino acids. The CDR3, as DNA: TGTGCCAGCAGCTCGGGACAGGGCCTCGAGCAGTACTTC. Translated, it gives CASSSGQGLEQYF. The full variable domain, completed using reference TRBV7-2 and TRBJ2-7, is GAGVSQSPSNKVTEKGKDVELRCDPISGHTALYWYRQSLGQGLEFLIYFQGNSAPDKSGLPSDRFSAERTGGSVSTLTIQRTQQEDSAVYLCASSSGQGLEQYFGPGTRLTVT.